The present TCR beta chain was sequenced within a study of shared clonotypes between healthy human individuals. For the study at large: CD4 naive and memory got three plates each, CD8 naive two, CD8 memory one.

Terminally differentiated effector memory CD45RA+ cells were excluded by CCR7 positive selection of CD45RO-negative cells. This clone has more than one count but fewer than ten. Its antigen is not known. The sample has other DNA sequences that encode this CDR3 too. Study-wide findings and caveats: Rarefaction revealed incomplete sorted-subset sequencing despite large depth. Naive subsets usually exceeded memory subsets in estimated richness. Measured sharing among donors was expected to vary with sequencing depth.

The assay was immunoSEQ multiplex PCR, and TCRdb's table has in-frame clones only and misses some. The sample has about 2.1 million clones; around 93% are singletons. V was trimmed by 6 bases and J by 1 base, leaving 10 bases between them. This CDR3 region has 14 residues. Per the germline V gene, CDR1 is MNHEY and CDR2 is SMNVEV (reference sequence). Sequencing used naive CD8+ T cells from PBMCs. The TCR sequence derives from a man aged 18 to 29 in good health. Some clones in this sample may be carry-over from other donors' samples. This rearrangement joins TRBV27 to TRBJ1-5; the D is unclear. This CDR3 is CASSLGRSNQPQHF. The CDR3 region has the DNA TGTGCCAGCAGCCTCGGGAGGAGCAATCAGCCCCAGCATTTT.